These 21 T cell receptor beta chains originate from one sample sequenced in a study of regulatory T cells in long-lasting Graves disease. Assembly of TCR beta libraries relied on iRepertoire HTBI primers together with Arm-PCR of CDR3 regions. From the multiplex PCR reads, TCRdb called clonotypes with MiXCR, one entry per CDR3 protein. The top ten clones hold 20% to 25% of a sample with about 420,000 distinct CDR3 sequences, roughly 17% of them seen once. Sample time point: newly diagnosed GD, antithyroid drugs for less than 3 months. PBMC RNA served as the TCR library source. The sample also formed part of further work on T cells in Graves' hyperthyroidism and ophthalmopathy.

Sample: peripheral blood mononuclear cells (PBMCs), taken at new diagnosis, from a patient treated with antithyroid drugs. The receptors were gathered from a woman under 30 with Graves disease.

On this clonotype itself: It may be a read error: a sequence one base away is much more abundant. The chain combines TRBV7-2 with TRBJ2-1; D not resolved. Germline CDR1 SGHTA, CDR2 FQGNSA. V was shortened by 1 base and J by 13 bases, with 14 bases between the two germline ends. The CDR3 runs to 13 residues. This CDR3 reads CASSLVFVETQFF. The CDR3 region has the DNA TGTGCCAGCAGCTTAGTGTTTGTGGAGACCCAGTTCTTC.

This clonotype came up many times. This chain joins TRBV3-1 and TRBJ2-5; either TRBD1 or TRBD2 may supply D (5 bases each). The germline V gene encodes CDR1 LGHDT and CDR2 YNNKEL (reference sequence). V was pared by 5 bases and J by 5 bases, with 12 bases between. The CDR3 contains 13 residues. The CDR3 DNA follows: TGTGCCAGCAGCTGGGGGTCTCTCGAGACCCAGTACTTC. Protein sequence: CASSWGSLETQYF.

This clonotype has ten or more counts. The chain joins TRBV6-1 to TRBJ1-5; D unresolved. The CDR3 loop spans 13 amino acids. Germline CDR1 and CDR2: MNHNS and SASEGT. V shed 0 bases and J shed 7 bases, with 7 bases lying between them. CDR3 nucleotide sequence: TGTGCCAGCAGTGAAGCGCCCCGACAGCCCCAGCATTTT. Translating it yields CASSEAPRQPQHF.

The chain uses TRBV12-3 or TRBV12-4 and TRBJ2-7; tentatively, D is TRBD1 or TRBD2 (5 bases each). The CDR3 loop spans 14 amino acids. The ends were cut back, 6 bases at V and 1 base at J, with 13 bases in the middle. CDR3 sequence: CASSPRESSYEQYF. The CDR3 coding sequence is TGTGCCAGCAGCCCCAGGGAGTCGTCCTACGAGCAGTACTTC.

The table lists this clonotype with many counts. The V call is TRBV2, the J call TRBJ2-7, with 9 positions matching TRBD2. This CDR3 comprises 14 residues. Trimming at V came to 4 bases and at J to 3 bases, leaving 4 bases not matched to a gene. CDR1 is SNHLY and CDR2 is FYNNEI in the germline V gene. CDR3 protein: CASSGTSASYEQYF. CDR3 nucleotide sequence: TGTGCCAGCAGTGGGACTAGCGCGAGCTACGAGCAGTACTTC. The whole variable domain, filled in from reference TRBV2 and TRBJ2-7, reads EPEVTQTPSHQVTQMGQEVILRCVPISNHLYFYWYRQILGQKVEFLVSFYNNEISEKSEIFDDQFSVERPDGSNFTLKIRSTKLEDSAMYFCASSGTSASYEQYFGPGTRLTVT.

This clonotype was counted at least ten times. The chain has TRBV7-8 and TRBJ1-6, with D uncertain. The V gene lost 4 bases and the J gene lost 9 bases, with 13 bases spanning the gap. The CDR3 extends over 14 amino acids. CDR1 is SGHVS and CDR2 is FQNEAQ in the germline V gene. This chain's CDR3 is CASSSIRVGSPLHF. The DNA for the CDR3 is TGTGCCAGCAGCTCCATTCGCGTCGGTTCACCCCTCCACTTT.

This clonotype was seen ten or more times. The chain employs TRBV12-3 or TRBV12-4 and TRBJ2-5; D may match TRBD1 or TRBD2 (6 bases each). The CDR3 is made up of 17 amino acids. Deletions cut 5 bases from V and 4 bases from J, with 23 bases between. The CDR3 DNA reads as TGTGCCAGCAGTCCGGGAACCGCTCCTTGGGGGGCAGAGACCCAGTACTTC. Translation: CASSPGTAPWGAETQYF.

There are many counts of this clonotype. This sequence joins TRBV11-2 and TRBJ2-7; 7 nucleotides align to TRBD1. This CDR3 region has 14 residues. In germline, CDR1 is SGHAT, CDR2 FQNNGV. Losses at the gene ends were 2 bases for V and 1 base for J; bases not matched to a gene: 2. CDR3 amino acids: CASSLWGQSYEQYF. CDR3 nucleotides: TGTGCCAGCAGCTTATGGGGACAGTCCTACGAGCAGTACTTC.

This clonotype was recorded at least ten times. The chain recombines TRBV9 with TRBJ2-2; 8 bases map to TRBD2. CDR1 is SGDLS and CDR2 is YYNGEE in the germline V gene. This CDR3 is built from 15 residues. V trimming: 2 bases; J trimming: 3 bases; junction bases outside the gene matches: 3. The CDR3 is CASSVSGSYTGELFF. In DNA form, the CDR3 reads TGTGCCAGCAGCGTCAGCGGGAGTTACACCGGGGAGCTGTTTTTT.

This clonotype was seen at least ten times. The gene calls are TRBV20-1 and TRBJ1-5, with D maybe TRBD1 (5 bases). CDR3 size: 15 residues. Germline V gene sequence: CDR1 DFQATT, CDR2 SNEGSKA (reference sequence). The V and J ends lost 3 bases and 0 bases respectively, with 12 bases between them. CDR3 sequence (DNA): TGCAGTGCTAGGGGGACGACGTATAGCAATCAGCCCCAGCATTTT. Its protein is CSARGTTYSNQPQHF.

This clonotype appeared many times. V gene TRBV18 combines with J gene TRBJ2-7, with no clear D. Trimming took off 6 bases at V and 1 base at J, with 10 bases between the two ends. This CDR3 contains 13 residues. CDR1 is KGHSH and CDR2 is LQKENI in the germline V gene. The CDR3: CASSPATSYEQYF. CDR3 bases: TGTGCCAGCTCTCCTGCCACATCCTACGAGCAGTACTTC. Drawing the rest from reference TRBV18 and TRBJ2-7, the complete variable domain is NAGVMQNPRHLVRRRGQEARLRCSPMKGHSHVYWYRQLPEEGLKFMVYLQKENIIDESGMPKERFSAEFPKEGPSILRIQQVVRGDSAAYFCASSPATSYEQYFGPGTRLTVT.

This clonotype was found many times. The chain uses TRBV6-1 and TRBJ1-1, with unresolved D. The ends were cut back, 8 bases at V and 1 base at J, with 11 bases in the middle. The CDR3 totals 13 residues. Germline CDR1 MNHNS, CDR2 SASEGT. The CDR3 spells CASLETANTEAFF. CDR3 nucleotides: TGTGCCAGCCTCGAGACCGCGAACACTGAAGCTTTCTTT.

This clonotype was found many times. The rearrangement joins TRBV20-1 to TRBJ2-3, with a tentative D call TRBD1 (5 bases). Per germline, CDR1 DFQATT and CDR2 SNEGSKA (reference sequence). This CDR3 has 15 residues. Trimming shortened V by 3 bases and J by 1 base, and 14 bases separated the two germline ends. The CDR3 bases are TGCAGTGCTAGTGGGGCGATCCTACGCACAGATACGCAGTATTTT. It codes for CSASGAILRTDTQYF.

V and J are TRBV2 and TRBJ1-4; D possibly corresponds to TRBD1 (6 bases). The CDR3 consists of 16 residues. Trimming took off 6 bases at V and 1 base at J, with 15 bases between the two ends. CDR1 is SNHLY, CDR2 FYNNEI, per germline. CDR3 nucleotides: TGTGCCAGCAGGGCCTCCGGGGGGCTAACTAATGAAAAACTGTTTTTT. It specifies CASRASGGLTNEKLFF.

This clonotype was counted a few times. The CDR3 coding sequence is TGCAGTGCTAGAACCGGGACAGGGGGCCTCCAAGAGACCCAGTACTTC. It translates to CSARTGTGGLQETQYF. The rearrangement links TRBV20-1 to TRBJ2-5; 12 bases agree with TRBD1. The CDR3 has 16 residues. Germline V gene data show CDR1 as DFQATT and CDR2 as SNEGSKA (reference sequence). V was pared by 2 bases and J by 1 base, with 5 bases of the junction left unmatched.

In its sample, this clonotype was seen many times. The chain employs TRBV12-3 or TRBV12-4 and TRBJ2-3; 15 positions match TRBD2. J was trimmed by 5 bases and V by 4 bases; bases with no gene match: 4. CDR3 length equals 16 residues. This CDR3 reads CASSSGLAGGLDTQYF. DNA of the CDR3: TGTGCCAGCAGTTCCGGACTAGCGGGAGGGTTAGATACGCAGTATTTT.

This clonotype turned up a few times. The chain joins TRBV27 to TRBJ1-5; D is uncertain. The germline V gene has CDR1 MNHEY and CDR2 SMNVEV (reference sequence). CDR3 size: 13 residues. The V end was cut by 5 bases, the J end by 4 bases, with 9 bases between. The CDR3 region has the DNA TGTGCCAGCAGTATGCGGCTTAATCAGCCCCAGCATTTT. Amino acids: CASSMRLNQPQHF.

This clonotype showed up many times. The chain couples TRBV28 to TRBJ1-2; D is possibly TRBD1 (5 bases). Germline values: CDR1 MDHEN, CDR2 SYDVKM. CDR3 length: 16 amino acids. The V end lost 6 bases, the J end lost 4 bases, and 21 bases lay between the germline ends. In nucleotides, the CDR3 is TGTGCCAGCAGCCTCACCTCGGTGGGGCAGGGCTATGGCTACACCTTC. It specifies CASSLTSVGQGYGYTF.

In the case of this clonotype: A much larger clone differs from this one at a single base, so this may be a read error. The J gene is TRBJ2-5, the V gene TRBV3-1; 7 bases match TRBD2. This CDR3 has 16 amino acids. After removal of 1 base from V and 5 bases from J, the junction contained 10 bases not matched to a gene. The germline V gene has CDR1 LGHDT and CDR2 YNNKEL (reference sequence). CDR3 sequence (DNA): TGTGCCAGCAGCCAAGTCGGTAGCGGGCCGGGGGAGACCCAGTACTTC. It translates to CASSQVGSGPGETQYF.

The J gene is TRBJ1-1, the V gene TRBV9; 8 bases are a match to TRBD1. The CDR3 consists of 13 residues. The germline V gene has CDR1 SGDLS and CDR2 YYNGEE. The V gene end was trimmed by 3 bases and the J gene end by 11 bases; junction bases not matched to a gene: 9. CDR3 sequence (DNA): TGTGCCAGCAGCGCCGGACAGGGAGGGCACGCTTTCTTT. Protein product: CASSAGQGGHAFF.

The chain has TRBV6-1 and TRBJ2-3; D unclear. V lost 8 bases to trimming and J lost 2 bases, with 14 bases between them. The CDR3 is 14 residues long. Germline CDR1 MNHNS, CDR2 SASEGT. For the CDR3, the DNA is TGTGCCAGCTTTTCAGCACGACCCACAGATACGCAGTATTTT. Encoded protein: CASFSARPTDTQYF.